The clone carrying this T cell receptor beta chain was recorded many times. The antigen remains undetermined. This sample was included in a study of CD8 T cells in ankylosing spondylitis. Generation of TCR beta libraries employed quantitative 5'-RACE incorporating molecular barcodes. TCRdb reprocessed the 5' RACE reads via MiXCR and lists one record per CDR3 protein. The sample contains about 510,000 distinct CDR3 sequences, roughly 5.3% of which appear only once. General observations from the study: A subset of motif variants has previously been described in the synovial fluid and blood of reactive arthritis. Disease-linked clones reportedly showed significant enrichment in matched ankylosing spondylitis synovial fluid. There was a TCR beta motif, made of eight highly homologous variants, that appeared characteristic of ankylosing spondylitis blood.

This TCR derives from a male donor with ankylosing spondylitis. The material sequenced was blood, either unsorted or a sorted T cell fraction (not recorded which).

CDR3 nucleotides: TGTGCCAGCGGGCCAACTTCCTCCAGAGGCTACACCTTC. Translated: CASGPTSSRGYTF. The chain combines TRBV6-1 with TRBJ1-2, with D hard to call. The CDR3 loop spans 13 amino acids. V lost 8 bases to trimming and J lost 8 bases, with 18 bases between them. The germline gives CDR1 MNHNS, CDR2 SASEGT.